This T cell receptor (beta chain) was captured by sequencing in a study of T cells in Graves' hyperthyroidism and ophthalmopathy. Study findings and constraints: Separation of ophthalmopathy from stable hyperthyroidism was achieved by a 13 V-J model.

The V gene lost 0 bases and the J gene lost 3 bases, with 12 bases spanning the gap. Germline V gene sequence: CDR1 LNHNV, CDR2 YYDKDF (reference sequence). The CDR3 length is 15 residues. This clonotype was picked up many times. Its matching antigen is unknown. Amplification yielded TCR beta CDR3 regions, with RNA transcripts as the source. HTBI primers were the set used in a first-round RT-PCR of the TCR CDR3. TCRdb recomputed calls from the multiplex PCR reads with MiXCR, one row per CDR3 protein. The repertoire holds about 400,000 distinct CDR3 sequences, with 14% to 15% as singletons. The sequenced material came from blood. This clonotype was obtained from a man aged 18 to 30 with Graves' ophthalmopathy. The chain couples TRBV15 to TRBJ2-7; D might be TRBD1 (5 bases). CDR3 coding DNA: TGTGCCACCAGCAGAGATGTAGGGGAAATCTACGAGCAGTACTTC. It codes for CATSRDVGEIYEQYF.